The rows below give T cell receptor beta chains drawn from one sample of a study of blood T cell repertoires in COVID-19. Produced via immunoSEQ multiplex PCR; TCRdb's table is partial and in-frame only. The data show fewer than 200,000 clones, just over 85% seen once. Sequencing input: PBMCs or T cells enriched from blood (not recorded which). Receptors were obtained from a woman between 18 and 29 years old who had recovered from COVID-19. Each CDR3 is given with its conserved first and last residue. A D gene is named only where the DNA matches it firmly. Size is omitted from some rows. Given values are once, few, many or a class for expanded clones.

J,V,size,D,DNA,CDR3
TRBJ2-1,TRBV9,.,TRBD2,TGTGCCAGCAGCCCAGCTAGCGGGGGGGCGTATGAGCAGTTCTTC,CASSPASGGAYEQFF
TRBJ2-1,TRBV4-2,once,.,TGTGCCAGCAGCCGTCCCGGTGAGGAGAATGAGCAGTTCTTC,CASSRPGEENEQFF
TRBJ2-5,TRBV10-2,.,TRBD2,TGCGCCAGCAGTGAGATCCTAGCGGGGGGGATACAAGAGACCCAGTACTTC,CASSEILAGGIQETQYF
TRBJ1-6,TRBV23-1,.,TRBD1,TGCGCCAGCAGCCGTGGACAGGCGGGACATAATTCACCCCTCCACTTT,CASSRGQAGHNSPLHF
TRBJ2-2,TRBV28,.,TRBD2,TGTGCCAGCAGTTTTCGCCCAGCGGGGGGGCCTTTGTCCGGGGAGCTGTTTTTT,CASSFRPAGGPLSGELFF
TRBJ2-7,TRBV5-4,.,.,TGTGCCAGCAGCGGGGGCCTTGCCAGCTACGAGCAGTACTTC,CASSGGLASYEQYF
TRBJ1-1,TRBV7-2,.,TRBD1,TGTGCCAGCAGCCGTAACAGGGGAGTGAACACTGAAGCTTTCTTT,CASSRNRGVNTEAFF
TRBJ1-2,TRBV4-1,.,TRBD1,TGCGCCAGCAGCCAACAGGGGGGAGGCTACACCTTC,CASSQQGGGYTF
TRBJ2-1,TRBV7-9,few,.,TGTGCCAGCAGGACTACCGGTAATGAGCAGTTCTTC,CASRTTGNEQFF
TRBJ1-2,TRBV6-1,.,.,TGTGCCAGCAGTGACAGGGAATGGTATGGCTACACCTTC,CASSDREWYGYTF